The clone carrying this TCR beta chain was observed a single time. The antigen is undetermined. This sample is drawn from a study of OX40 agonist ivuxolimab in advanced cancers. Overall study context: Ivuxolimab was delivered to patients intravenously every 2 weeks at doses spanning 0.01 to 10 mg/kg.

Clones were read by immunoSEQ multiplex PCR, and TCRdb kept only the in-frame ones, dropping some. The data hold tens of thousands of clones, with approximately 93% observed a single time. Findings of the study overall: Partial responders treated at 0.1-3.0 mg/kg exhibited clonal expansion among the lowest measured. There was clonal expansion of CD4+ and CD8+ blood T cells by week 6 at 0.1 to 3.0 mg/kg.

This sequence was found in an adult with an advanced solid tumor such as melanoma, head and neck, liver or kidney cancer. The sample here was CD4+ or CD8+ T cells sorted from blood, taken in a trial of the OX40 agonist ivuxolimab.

The CDR3 loop is CAISAGDLGETQYF. CDR3 DNA: TGTGCCATCAGTGCGGGGGACCTCGGGGAGACCCAGTACTTC. This chain uses TRBV10-3 with TRBJ2-5; weak D call: TRBD2 (6 bases). The CDR3 extends over 14 amino acids. Trimming shortened V by 4 bases and J by 5 bases, and 14 bases separated the two germline ends. In germline, CDR1 is ENHRY, CDR2 SYGVKD.